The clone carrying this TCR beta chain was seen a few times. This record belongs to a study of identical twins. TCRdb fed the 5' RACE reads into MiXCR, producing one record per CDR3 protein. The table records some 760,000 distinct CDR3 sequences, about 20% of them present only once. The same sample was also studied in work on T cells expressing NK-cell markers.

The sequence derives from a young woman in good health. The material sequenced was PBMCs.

Here the CDR3 DNA reads TGCAGTGCTAGTGTCAGTATAGGGACCCAGTACTTC. Translating gives CSASVSIGTQYF. The gene calls are TRBV20-1 and TRBJ2-5, with D hard to call. CDR3 length equals 12 residues. V lost 3 bases to trimming and J lost 7 bases, with 12 bases between them. Germline CDR1 DFQATT, CDR2 SNEGSKA (reference sequence).